A single sample is the source of the 11 T cell receptor beta chains below, sequenced in a study of blood T cell repertoires in COVID-19 (dated by TCRdb to between 2020 and 2021). Libraries came from the immunoSEQ multiplex PCR assay. Here the immuneACCESS table is served through TCRdb, limited to in-frame sequences with V and J called. Missing clones are a known gap in these copies; in checked studies unresolved V genes cover under half, and the rest lacks a known reason. The sample includes fewer than 200,000 clones, with more than 70% observed a single time. 3.6% of the sample lies in the top ten. The sequenced sample consisted of PBMCs or T cells enriched from blood (not recorded which). Receptors were obtained from a woman aged 45-65 years in a cohort exposed to, infected with or recovered from COVID-19 (not recorded which).

In this sample, this clone turned up once. The chain employs TRBV29-1 and TRBJ2-7; D remains unclear. The CDR3 extends over 12 amino acids. Germline V CDR1 and CDR2: SQVTM, ANQGSEA. With 4 bases removed from V and 2 bases from J, the gap between germline ends came to 9 bases. CDR3 region: CSVVSETYEQYF. CDR3 sequence (DNA): TGCAGCGTTGTATCCGAGACCTACGAGCAGTACTTC.

The J gene is TRBJ1-1, the V gene TRBV30; 9 positions match TRBD1. V was clipped by 3 bases and J by 4 bases; unmatched bases: 3. Germline loops: CDR1 GTSNPN, CDR2 SVGIG (reference sequence). CDR3 size: 13 residues. For the CDR3, the DNA is TGTGCCTGGAGGGAGACAGGGGGCACTGAAGCTTTCTTT. This translates into CAWRETGGTEAFF.

This clone was recorded only once. The rearrangement uses TRBV25-1 and TRBJ2-5; possibly TRBD2 for D (6 bases). V lost 10 bases, J lost 2 bases, and 17 bases lay in between. The CDR3 spans 14 residues. Germline V gene data show CDR1 as MGHDK and CDR2 as SYGVNS. CDR3 amino acids: CATGGMGPQETQYF. The CDR3 DNA is TGTGCCACCGGGGGAATGGGTCCTCAAGAGACCCAGTACTTC.

The chain has TRBV19 and TRBJ2-1; 12 bases align to TRBD2. This CDR3 region has 15 residues. In germline, CDR1 is LNHDA, CDR2 SQIVND (reference sequence). V trimming: 7 bases; J trimming: 7 bases; junction bases outside the gene matches: 8. For the CDR3, the DNA is TGTGCCAGTAAGGAACTAGCGGGAGGTTGGAATGAGCAGTTCTTC. It translates to CASKELAGGWNEQFF.

A single count supports this clone. The rearrangement joins TRBV5-6 to TRBJ1-4; D ambiguous. The CDR3 covers 15 residues. Germline CDR1 SGHDT, CDR2 YYEEEE. Between the trimmed V and J ends, which lost 4 bases and 3 bases, there was a span of 13 bases. The DNA of the CDR3 is TGTGCCAGCAGCCCCTTGAGGAGCCCTAATGAAAAACTGTTTTTT. It codes for CASSPLRSPNEKLFF.

The chain employs TRBV11-3 and TRBJ2-1, with 7 bases that match TRBD2. CDR1 is SGHNT, CDR2 YENEEA, per germline. This CDR3 spans 13 amino acids. V dropped 5 bases and J dropped 7; count of bases not matched to a gene: 5. The CDR3 reads CASSLTSFNEQFF. CDR3 DNA sequence: TGTGCCAGCAGCCTGACTAGCTTTAATGAGCAGTTCTTC.

V is TRBV2 and J is TRBJ2-5; TRBD2 might be the D (5 bases). The CDR3 extends over 12 amino acids. Trimming cost V 5 bases and J 4 bases, with 8 bases left between them. Germline assignment: CDR1 SNHLY and CDR2 FYNNEI. CDR3 nucleotides: TGTGCCAGCAGTCGGACTGTAGAGACCCAGTACTTC. It specifies CASSRTVETQYF.

This chain uses TRBV7-2 with TRBJ1-2; 8 bases map to TRBD1. CDR1 and CDR2 (germline): SGHTA, FQGNSA. CDR3 size: 15 residues. V trimming: 5 bases; J trimming: 2 bases; junction bases outside the gene matches: 7. Here the CDR3 reads CASSTRGLSNYGYTF. CDR3 DNA sequence: TGTGCCAGCAGCACCAGGGGGCTGTCGAACTATGGCTACACCTTC.

This clone was observed a single time. The chain uses TRBV6-5 and TRBJ2-7, with 8 positions matching TRBD1. The germline CDR1 and CDR2 sequences are MNHEY and SVGAGI. V lost 0 bases, J lost 4 bases, and 5 bases stayed unmatched. This CDR3 has 15 amino acids. CDR3 sequence reads: CASSYSLTGGYEQYF. CDR3 DNA: TGTGCCAGCAGTTACTCGTTAACAGGGGGTTACGAGCAGTACTTC.

The rearrangement uses TRBV18 and TRBJ2-1; TRBD1 aligns across 9 bases. V shed 5 bases, J shed 10 bases, and the junction held 9 bases outside the gene matches. The CDR3 contains 14 residues. Germline V gene data show CDR1 as KGHSH and CDR2 as LQKENI. In DNA form, the CDR3 reads TGTGCCAGCTCAACTGGACAGGGGAGAGAAGAGCAGTTCTTC. Protein: CASSTGQGREEQFF.

The V call is TRBV3-1 (or the pseudogene TRBV3-2), the J call TRBJ1-2; a weak D match, TRBD1 (6 bases). Trimming took 4 bases from V and 3 from J, leaving 18 bases between them. Germline CDR1 is LGHDT and CDR2 is YNNKEL (reference sequence). The CDR3 extends over 16 amino acids. The CDR3 sequence is CASSPKDQAGDYGYTF. The CDR3 nucleotides are TGTGCCAGCAGCCCCAAGGATCAAGCAGGGGACTATGGCTACACCTTC.